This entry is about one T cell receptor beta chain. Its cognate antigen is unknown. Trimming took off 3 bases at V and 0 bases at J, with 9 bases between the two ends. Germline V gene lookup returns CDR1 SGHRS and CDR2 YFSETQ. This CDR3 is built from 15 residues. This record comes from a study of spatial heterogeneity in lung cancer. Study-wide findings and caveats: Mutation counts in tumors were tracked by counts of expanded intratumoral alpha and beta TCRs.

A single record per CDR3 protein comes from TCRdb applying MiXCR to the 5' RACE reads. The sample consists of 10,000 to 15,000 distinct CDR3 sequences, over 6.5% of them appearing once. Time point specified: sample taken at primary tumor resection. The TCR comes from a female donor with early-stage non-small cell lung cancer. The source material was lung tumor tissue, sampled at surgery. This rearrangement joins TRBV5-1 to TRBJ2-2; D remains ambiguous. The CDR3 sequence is CASSYPRANTGELFF. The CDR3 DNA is TGCGCCAGCAGCTACCCAAGAGCGAACACCGGGGAGCTGTTTTTT.